The text below deals with one T cell receptor beta chain. Antigen: not known. These data are taken from a study of T-cell reconstitution after alpha-beta-depleted transplantation in children. General study points: Reportedly, alpha-beta T cells present about two months post-transplant originated from several hundred expanded clones of graft origin.

Using unique molecular identifiers, the investigators prepared the TCRbeta library. TCRdb re-called the PCR reads through MiXCR, storing one row per CDR3 protein. In the table there are around 960,000 distinct CDR3 sequences, 25% to 35% of which are singletons. Looked up from germline, CDR1 is MDHEN and CDR2 is SYDVKM. Trimming removed 7 bases from V and 1 base from J, with 7 bases in between. CDR3 length: 13 amino acids. This chain connects TRBV28 to TRBJ2-2; no reliable D call. The specimen comprised PBMCs, mostly from graft donor cells, sampled 360 days after TCRalphabeta/CD19-depleted stem cell transplant. This clonotype was obtained from a boy in the first two years of life who had a stem cell transplant for SCID, so the T cells may come from the graft donor. The CDR3 sequence: CASMRGNTGELFF. Written as DNA, the CDR3 is TGTGCCAGCATGAGAGGGAACACCGGGGAGCTGTTTTTT.